These T cell receptor beta chains were read from a single sample in a study of beta chain features in type 1 diabetes. The method was immunoSEQ multiplex PCR; TCRdb's version includes in-frame clones alone and lacks a portion of them. The data hold some 660,000 clones, with around 15% observed a single time. The material sequenced was naive CD4+ T cells from blood. The receptors were gathered from a man between 18 and 29 years old with type 1 diabetes. Each CDR3 is given with its conserved first and last residue.

CDR3aa: CASRNGDLAKNIQYF; j_gene: TRBJ2-4; v_gene: TRBV28
CDR3aa: CAWSGRINEKLFF; j_gene: TRBJ1-4; v_gene: TRBV30
CDR3aa: CASSLQGNTEAFF; j_gene: TRBJ1-1; v_gene: TRBV7-2
CDR3aa: CASSVISGRAQGYNEQFF; j_gene: TRBJ2-1; v_gene: TRBV27
CDR3aa: CASSPFRDSSYEQYF; j_gene: TRBJ2-7; v_gene: TRBV18
CDR3aa: CASSLIGGSYNEQFF; j_gene: TRBJ2-1; v_gene: TRBV5-4
CDR3aa: CASSAGRANEKLFF; j_gene: TRBJ1-4; v_gene: TRBV9
CDR3aa: CASSLSGSTDTQYF; j_gene: TRBJ2-3; v_gene: TRBV5-6
CDR3aa: CASSSPHNHEQFF; j_gene: TRBJ2-1; v_gene: TRBV7-2
CDR3aa: CSVSNQVEQYF; j_gene: TRBJ2-7; v_gene: TRBV29-1
CDR3aa: CAWRNSGANVLTF; j_gene: TRBJ2-6; v_gene: TRBV30
CDR3aa: CAWSWDSAETQYF; j_gene: TRBJ2-5; v_gene: TRBV30
CDR3aa: CASSTRDQYF; j_gene: TRBJ2-7; v_gene: TRBV11-2
CDR3aa: CASFTSEYQETQYF; j_gene: TRBJ2-5; v_gene: TRBV2
CDR3aa: CASSPVWGNAGELFF; j_gene: TRBJ2-2; v_gene: TRBV6-5
CDR3aa: CASSPSLGGDTEAFF; j_gene: TRBJ1-1; v_gene: TRBV7-9
CDR3aa: CAALDREDEKLFF; j_gene: TRBJ1-4; v_gene: TRBV6-5
CDR3aa: CASSQTWTSTDTQYF; j_gene: TRBJ2-3; v_gene: TRBV7-8
CDR3aa: CAWSVLWTENTEAFF; j_gene: TRBJ1-1; v_gene: TRBV30
CDR3aa: CATSRVQTSGNTIYF; j_gene: TRBJ1-3; v_gene: TRBV15
CDR3aa: CASSELAGGYQETQYF; j_gene: TRBJ2-5; v_gene: TRBV25-1
CDR3aa: CASSLVRSPGNIQYF; j_gene: TRBJ2-4; v_gene: TRBV7-9
CDR3aa: CASSLAVRSSYNEQFF; j_gene: TRBJ2-1; v_gene: TRBV5-1
CDR3aa: CASSRTSGAQETQYF; j_gene: TRBJ2-5; v_gene: TRBV7-2
CDR3aa: CASSLRNSPLHF; j_gene: TRBJ1-6; v_gene: TRBV4-2
CDR3aa: CASSYVDTQYF; j_gene: TRBJ2-3; v_gene: TRBV6-5
CDR3aa: CASSPGHKNTGELFF; j_gene: TRBJ2-2; v_gene: TRBV5-4
CDR3aa: CASSSLTGYQETQYF; j_gene: TRBJ2-5; v_gene: TRBV7-2
CDR3aa: CAWSVGGNQPQHF; j_gene: TRBJ1-5; v_gene: TRBV30
CDR3aa: CSVVGQGNEQYF; j_gene: TRBJ2-7; v_gene: TRBV29-1
CDR3aa: CAWSVSGNYGYTF; j_gene: TRBJ1-2; v_gene: TRBV30
CDR3aa: CASSLAGTGGLGGYTF; j_gene: TRBJ1-2; v_gene: TRBV28
CDR3aa: CASSVTLGYEQFF; j_gene: TRBJ2-1; v_gene: TRBV5-1
CDR3aa: CAWSVQGPVYNSPLHF; j_gene: TRBJ1-6; v_gene: TRBV30
CDR3aa: CASSHLKSGHRTYEQYF; j_gene: TRBJ2-7; v_gene: TRBV14
CDR3aa: CASSSDRMNSPLHF; j_gene: TRBJ1-6; v_gene: TRBV7-6
CDR3aa: CASSLLAGGLNEQFF; j_gene: TRBJ2-1; v_gene: TRBV7-2
CDR3aa: CASSLGGRQLFF; j_gene: TRBJ1-4; v_gene: TRBV7-9
CDR3aa: CASSYEIGAFF; j_gene: TRBJ1-1; v_gene: TRBV6-6
CDR3aa: CASSQDAGQQGWNQPQHF; j_gene: TRBJ1-5; v_gene: TRBV4-1
CDR3aa: CASRLAGAPYEQYF; j_gene: TRBJ2-7; v_gene: TRBV28